Listed here are 30 T cell receptor beta chains from one sample, sequenced in a study of CD8+ T cells in alopecia areata. Once RNA had been extracted, it was reverse transcribed into cDNA to act as the sequencing template. The method was immunoSEQ multiplex PCR; TCRdb's version includes in-frame clones alone and lacks a portion of them. The data hold roughly 150,000 clones, with 55% to 65% observed a single time. Sequenced sample: CD4+ T cells sorted from blood. The receptors originated from a human donor in good health.

This clone has a handful of counts. The chain is built from TRBV29-1 and TRBJ2-7, with 9 bases fitting TRBD2. The trim removed 7 bases at V and 1 base at J, leaving 11 bases unmatched. The CDR3 sequence is 15 residues long. Germline CDR1 is SQVTM and CDR2 is ANQGSEA. The CDR3 bases are TGCAGCGCCACGGTGGGACTAGCAGCATCCTACGAGCAGTACTTC. Translating gives CSATVGLAASYEQYF.

This clone was recorded a few times. The sample has other DNA sequences that encode this CDR3 too. The gene calls are TRBV29-1 and TRBJ2-7, with 13 bases lining up with TRBD2. V lost 5 bases to trimming and J lost 0 bases; unmatched junction nucleotides: 1. The germline V gene encodes CDR1 SQVTM and CDR2 ANQGSEA. CDR3 size: 14 residues. The chain's CDR3 is CSVRTSGSSYEQYF. CDR3 DNA sequence: TGCAGCGTTAGGACTAGCGGGAGCTCCTACGAGCAGTACTTC.

The gene calls are TRBV6-1 and TRBJ2-6; D is undetermined. V was trimmed by 1 base and J by 2 bases, leaving 9 bases between them. Germline values: CDR1 MNHNS, CDR2 SASEGT. The CDR3 length is 16 residues. The CDR3 DNA follows: TGTGCCAGCAGTGAAGAGGGCTATCCTGGGGCCAACGTCCTGACTTTC. This gives the protein CASSEEGYPGANVLTF.

This sequence joins TRBV6-5 and TRBJ2-1; D perhaps matches TRBD2 (6 bases). This CDR3 contains 14 residues. Germline V gene lookup returns CDR1 MNHEY and CDR2 SVGAGI. Trimming cost V 7 bases and J 0 bases, with 10 bases left between them. As DNA, the CDR3 is TGTGCCAGCAAACGGGAGAGCTCCTACAATGAGCAGTTCTTC. Amino acid sequence: CASKRESSYNEQFF.

The CDR3 bases are TGTGCCAGCAGTTTAGACCATGCAACTAATGAAAAACTGTTTTTT. Translating it yields CASSLDHATNEKLFF. J is TRBJ1-4 and V is TRBV27; D ambiguous. This CDR3 is built from 15 residues. Trimming removed 2 bases from V and 0 bases from J, with 7 bases in between. The germline gives CDR1 MNHEY, CDR2 SMNVEV (reference sequence).

The genes are TRBV6-5 and TRBJ1-1; perhaps TRBD1 as D (5 bases). Trimming removed 7 bases at V and 0 bases at J, with 12 bases between. Germline lookup yields CDR1 MNHEY and CDR2 SVGAGI. This CDR3 region has 14 residues. CDR3 bases: TGTGCCAGCAATATGGGGGGAGTGAACACTGAAGCTTTCTTT. Translation gives CASNMGGVNTEAFF.

This clone came up many times. The V and J genes are TRBV7-2 and TRBJ2-6; D unclear. V lost 3 bases and J lost 0, with 6 bases in between. The CDR3 spans 15 residues. Germline CDR1 and CDR2: SGHTA and FQGNSA. CDR3 coding DNA: TGTGCCAGCAGCTTCTTTAGCTCTGGGGCCAACGTCCTGACTTTC. This translates into CASSFFSSGANVLTF.

This clone was observed a few times. The CDR3 reads CASSRQVADTQYF. The CDR3, as DNA: TGTGCCAGCAGCCGACAGGTAGCAGATACGCAGTATTTT. This sequence joins TRBV7-7 and TRBJ2-3, with D perhaps TRBD1 (6 bases). CDR1 is SSHAT and CDR2 is FNYEAQ in the germline V gene (reference sequence). V lost 5 bases and J lost 4, with 10 bases in between. The CDR3 extends over 13 amino acids.

This rearrangement joins TRBV29-1 to TRBJ2-6, with TRBD2 matching 11 bases. J gave up 3 bases and V 4 bases, and 5 bases lay outside the gene matches. CDR3 length: 16 amino acids. Germline V gives CDR1 SQVTM, CDR2 ANQGSEA. CDR3 coding DNA: TGCAGCGTTGGGGTAGCGGGAGGGCGTGGGGCCAACGTCCTGACTTTC. Its translation is CSVGVAGGRGANVLTF.

There are a few counts of this clone. CDR3 sequence: CASSGVRTSTDTQYF. The DNA of the CDR3 is TGTGCCAGCAGTGGGGTCCGAACTAGCACAGATACGCAGTATTTT. The chain employs TRBV2 and TRBJ2-3; unclear D gene. This CDR3 has 15 amino acids. From germline, CDR1 is SNHLY and CDR2 FYNNEI. Deletions cut 4 bases from V and 0 bases from J, with 11 bases between.

This clone was recorded a few times. This chain connects TRBV15 to TRBJ2-2, with D perhaps TRBD2 (6 bases). The V end was cut by 0 bases, the J end by 1 base, with 6 bases between. The germline V gene has CDR1 LNHNV and CDR2 YYDKDF (reference sequence). The CDR3 has 15 amino acids. DNA of the CDR3: TGTGCCACCAGCAGAGAGCGGGAGAACACCGGGGAGCTGTTTTTT. It encodes CATSRERENTGELFF.

This clone was seen just once. The rearrangement uses TRBV25-1 and TRBJ1-4; 9 nucleotides line up with TRBD1. CDR1 is MGHDK and CDR2 is SYGVNS in the germline V gene. The CDR3 sequence is 15 residues long. With V trimmed by 0 bases and J by 8 bases, 4 bases remained unmatched. The DNA for the CDR3 is TGTGCCAGCAGTGAATATGGGACAGGGAAAGAAAAACTGTTTTTT. It is translated as CASSEYGTGKEKLFF.

The genes are TRBV4-1 and TRBJ1-2; 10 bases map to TRBD1. Germline V gene sequence: CDR1 MGHRA, CDR2 YSYEKL. CDR3 length: 15 amino acids. The junction had 7 bases not matched to a gene; V was cut back by 1 base and J by 8 bases. CDR3 sequence reads: CASSQAPGTGDGYTF. The DNA for the CDR3 is TGCGCCAGCAGCCAAGCCCCCGGGACAGGGGACGGCTACACCTTC.

The chain combines TRBV19 with TRBJ1-2; D uncertain. This CDR3 region has 14 residues. V dropped 1 base and J dropped 8 bases, with 14 bases sitting between them. The germline gives CDR1 LNHDA, CDR2 SQIVND (reference sequence). In nucleotides, the CDR3 is TGTGCCAGTAGTATAGTTGACCACCGTGCGGGCTACACCTTC. The encoded protein is CASSIVDHRAGYTF.

The chain combines TRBV15 with TRBJ2-6; D is unresolved. V lost 6 bases and J lost 4, with 7 bases in between. The CDR3 is 13 amino acids. Germline V gene sequence: CDR1 LNHNV, CDR2 YYDKDF (reference sequence). This CDR3 is CATRVGGANVLTF. The DNA of the CDR3 is TGTGCCACCAGGGTGGGGGGGGCCAACGTCCTGACTTTC.

The V and J genes are TRBV5-6 and TRBJ2-3; 14 bases match TRBD2. The CDR3 is made up of 17 amino acids. The V gene's germline CDR1 is SGHDT and CDR2 YYEEEE. The V and J ends lost 0 bases and 6 bases, in that order; junction bases with no gene match: 6. Written as DNA, the CDR3 is TGTGCCAGCAGCTTGGTGGGACTAGCGGGAGTGGCGGATACGCAGTATTTT. Its translation: CASSLVGLAGVADTQYF.

This chain links TRBV28 with TRBJ2-1, with 12 nucleotides matching TRBD2. In germline, CDR1 is MDHEN, CDR2 SYDVKM. This CDR3 has 15 amino acids. Unmatched junction bases numbered 4, after V lost 3 bases and J lost 7 bases. CDR3 protein: CASSFRLAGGNEQFF. The CDR3 DNA reads as TGTGCCAGCAGTTTTAGGCTAGCGGGAGGGAATGAGCAGTTCTTC. The entire variable domain, with the rest obtained from reference TRBV28 and TRBJ2-1, is as follows: DVKVTQSSRYLVKRTGEKVFLECVQDMDHENMFWYRQDPGLGLRLIYFSYDVKMKEKGDIPEGYSVSREKKERFSLILESASTNQTSMYLCASSFRLAGGNEQFFGPGTRLTVL.

This clone was seen only a few times. The chain recombines TRBV29-1 with TRBJ2-5; D remains unclear. CDR3 length: 10 residues. Trimming left V 6 bases short and J 4 bases short, with 6 bases between. Germline-derived CDR1 and CDR2 are SQVTM and ANQGSEA. The chain's CDR3 is CSVSGETQYF. DNA for the CDR3: TGCAGCGTCTCCGGAGAGACCCAGTACTTC.

This clone showed up just once. The genes are TRBV18 and TRBJ1-2; a possible D gene is TRBD1 (6 bases). The CDR3 extends over 15 amino acids. Germline V gene data show CDR1 as KGHSH and CDR2 as LQKENI. The V end lost 3 bases, the J end lost 0 bases, and 11 bases lay between the germline ends. The CDR3 sequence: CASSPTGMTNYGYTF. CDR3 sequence (DNA): TGTGCCAGCTCACCTACAGGGATGACTAACTATGGCTACACCTTC.

The rearrangement joins TRBV5-1 to TRBJ2-7; the D is unclear. Per the germline V gene, CDR1 is SGHRS and CDR2 is YFSETQ. Trimming stripped 4 bases from V and 3 bases from J, with 5 bases between. The CDR3 length is 11 residues. The CDR3, as DNA: TGCGCCAGCAGCGAAAGCTACGAGCAGTACTTC. Translation: CASSESYEQYF.

This clone was observed a single time. The chain links TRBV11-2 to TRBJ2-1, with TRBD1 identical over 9 bases. Trimming took 5 bases from V and 7 from J; bases not matched to a gene: 9. Germline loops: CDR1 SGHAT, CDR2 FQNNGV. This CDR3 has 15 residues. The DNA of the CDR3 is TGTGCCAGCAGCACCATGCGACAGGGGGTAAATGAGCAGTTCTTC. Residues: CASSTMRQGVNEQFF. The whole variable domain, filled in from reference TRBV11-2 and TRBJ2-1, reads EAGVAQSPRYKIIEKRQSVAFWCNPISGHATLYWYQQILGQGPKLLIQFQNNGVVDDSQLPKDRFSAERLKGVDSTLKIQPAKLEDSAVYLCASSTMRQGVNEQFFGPGTRLTVL.

This clone was seen only a few times. Here the CDR3 DNA reads TGCAGCTCCCGTGACGGACTAGCGGGGTACAATGAGCAGTTCTTC. This encodes CSSRDGLAGYNEQFF. J is TRBJ2-1 and V is TRBV29-1; 12 bases match TRBD2. V gave up 8 bases and J gave up 4 bases; unmatched junction bases: 9. Germline V gives CDR1 SQVTM, CDR2 ANQGSEA. The CDR3 has 15 residues.

This clone was seen a few times. This chain connects TRBV29-1 to TRBJ2-1; D could derive from TRBD1 or TRBD2 (6 bases each). The germline V gene encodes CDR1 SQVTM and CDR2 ANQGSEA. The CDR3 loop spans 15 amino acids. Trimming pared 6 bases from V and 4 bases from J, leaving 19 bases between. The CDR3: CSVVGGRGAYNEQFF. As DNA, the CDR3 is TGCAGCGTGGTAGGGGGAAGGGGGGCGTACAATGAGCAGTTCTTC.

This chain uses TRBV7-9 with TRBJ2-7; the match to TRBD2 covers 8 bases. CDR1 is SEHNR, CDR2 FQNEAQ, per germline (reference sequence). The J segment lost 2 bases and the V segment lost 7 bases, leaving 4 bases of the junction unmatched. This CDR3 comprises 13 residues. CDR3 nucleotides: TGTGCCAGCACAATAGCGGGACCCTACGAGCAGTACTTC. Residues: CASTIAGPYEQYF.

The chain links TRBV9 to TRBJ2-5, with 10 bases identical to TRBD1. The V gene's germline CDR1 is SGDLS and CDR2 YYNGEE. V gave up 4 bases and J gave up 2 bases; unmatched junction bases: 8. CDR3 size: 16 residues. The CDR3 DNA is TGTGCCAGCAGCTTCTGGGGGACAGGGGAACAAGAGACCCAGTACTTC. This sequence encodes CASSFWGTGEQETQYF. Full variable domain (rest looked up from reference TRBV9 and TRBJ2-5): DSGVTQTPKHLITATGQRVTLRCSPRSGDLSVYWYQQSLDQGLQFLIQYYNGEERAKGNILERFSAQQFPDLHSELNLSSLELGDSALYFCASSFWGTGEQETQYFGPGTRLLVL.

Here the CDR3 reads CSAGWASNEQFF. CDR3 nucleotide sequence: TGCAGCGCTGGATGGGCGTCAAATGAGCAGTTCTTC. The chain employs TRBV29-1 and TRBJ2-1; D uncertain. The germline V gene encodes CDR1 SQVTM and CDR2 ANQGSEA. V lost 7 bases and J lost 7, with 14 bases in between. CDR3 size: 12 residues.

The rearrangement links TRBV7-2 to TRBJ2-3; TRBD2 matches 7 bases. J lost 6 bases, V lost 1 base, and 7 bases had no gene match. Germline V gives CDR1 SGHTA, CDR2 FQGNSA. The CDR3 has 15 residues. In nucleotides, the CDR3 is TGTGCCAGCAGCTTAGGGGCGGGAGTCGGGGATACGCAGTATTTT. Translation: CASSLGAGVGDTQYF.

CDR3 loop: CSGGTANYGYTF. The CDR3 nucleotides read TGCAGCGGGGGGACCGCTAACTATGGCTACACCTTC. This chain connects TRBV29-1 to TRBJ1-2; possibly TRBD1 for D (5 bases). This CDR3 comprises 12 residues. Trimming removed 7 bases at V and 0 bases at J, with 9 bases between. Germline values: CDR1 SQVTM, CDR2 ANQGSEA. Full variable domain (outside the CDR3, taken from reference TRBV29-1 and TRBJ1-2): SAVISQKPSRDICQRGTSLTIQCQVDSQVTMMFWYRQQPGQSLTLIATANQGSEATYESGFVIDKFPISRPNLTFSTLTVSNMSPEDSSIYLCSGGTANYGYTFGSGTRLTVV.

The chain joins TRBV28 to TRBJ2-7; D gene unclear. The CDR3 extends over 12 amino acids. Germline CDR1 and CDR2: MDHEN and SYDVKM. V gave up 7 bases and J gave up 9 bases, with 16 bases separating them. CDR3 residues: CASTSGTLRQYF. Here the CDR3 DNA reads TGTGCCAGCACCTCCGGTACCCTACGGCAGTACTTC.

In regard to this clone: At the DNA level, this CDR3 is encoded by other sequences in the same sample as well. CDR3 in amino acids: CAWRATNEKLFF. In nucleotides, the CDR3 is TGTGCCTGGCGGGCAACTAATGAAAAACTGTTTTTT. The genes are TRBV30 and TRBJ1-4; D remains ambiguous. Germline CDR1 reads GTSNPN; CDR2 reads SVGIG (reference sequence). CDR3 size: 12 residues. V lost 5 bases to trimming and J lost 0 bases, with 4 bases between them.